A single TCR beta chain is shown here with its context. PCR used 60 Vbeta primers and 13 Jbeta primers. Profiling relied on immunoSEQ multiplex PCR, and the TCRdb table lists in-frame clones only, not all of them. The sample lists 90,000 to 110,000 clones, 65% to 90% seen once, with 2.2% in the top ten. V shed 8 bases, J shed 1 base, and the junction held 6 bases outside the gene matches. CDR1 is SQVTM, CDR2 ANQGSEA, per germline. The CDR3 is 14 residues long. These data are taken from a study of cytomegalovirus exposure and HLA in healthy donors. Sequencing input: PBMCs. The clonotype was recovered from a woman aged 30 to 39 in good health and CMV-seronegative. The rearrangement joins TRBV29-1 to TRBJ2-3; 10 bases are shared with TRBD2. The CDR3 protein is CSLTSGVGTDTQYF. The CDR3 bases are TGCAGCCTTACTAGCGGGGTGGGCACAGATACGCAGTATTTT.